The 21 T cell receptor beta chains in this list originate from one sample, sequenced in a study of blood T cell repertoires in COVID-19. Sequencing used immunoSEQ multiplex PCR; TCRdb keeps in-frame clones, though not all of them. The data contain 200,000 to 250,000 clones, less than 85% of them seen just once; the ten biggest clones take up 3% to 4.5%. Material for sequencing was peripheral blood. These receptors all come from a woman of 80 years or more with acute or convalescent COVID-19.

This clone was counted only a few times. J is TRBJ1-3 and V is TRBV7-3; 10 nucleotides align to TRBD1. CDR3 length: 15 amino acids. Germline CDR1 is SGHTA and CDR2 is FQGTGA. The V segment lost 5 bases and the J segment 2 bases; nucleotides outside the gene matches: 3. The DNA of the CDR3 is TGTGCCAGCAGCCCCGGACAGGGGGCTGGAAACACCATATATTTT. It encodes CASSPGQGAGNTIYF.

This rearrangement joins TRBV25-1 to TRBJ2-5; TRBD2 is a possible D gene (5 bases). This CDR3 is 16 amino acids long. Deletions cut 8 bases from V and 4 bases from J, with 23 bases between. Looked up from germline, CDR1 is MGHDK and CDR2 is SYGVNS. The CDR3 reads CASGRRNPRIGETQYF. The CDR3 DNA follows: TGTGCCAGCGGACGGAGGAACCCGCGCATTGGAGAGACCCAGTACTTC.

The chain couples TRBV30 to TRBJ2-7; D perhaps matches TRBD1 (6 bases). This CDR3 has 16 residues. V lost 0 bases, J lost 3 bases, and 18 bases lay in between. Germline CDR1 reads GTSNPN; CDR2 reads SVGIG (reference sequence). The CDR3 nucleotides read TGTGCCTGGAGTGTATACCCCCCAGGGGATAACTACGAGCAGTACTTC. Its protein is CAWSVYPPGDNYEQYF.

The table lists this clone with a count of one. The J gene is TRBJ2-5, the V gene TRBV4-3; 9 bases agree with TRBD2. With 3 bases clipped from V and 2 bases from J, the junction kept 13 bases outside the gene matches. Germline lookup yields CDR1 LGHNA and CDR2 YSLEER. The CDR3 loop spans 18 amino acids. The chain's CDR3 is CASSQRGAGGLLQETQYF. DNA for the CDR3: TGCGCCAGCAGCCAGAGGGGAGCGGGGGGCCTACTTCAAGAGACCCAGTACTTC.

The rearrangement uses TRBV27 and TRBJ1-2; D remains ambiguous. Trimming removed 2 bases at V and 4 bases at J, with 11 bases between. Germline assignment: CDR1 MNHEY and CDR2 SMNVEV (reference sequence). The CDR3 is made up of 14 amino acids. CDR3 region: CASSLGPVFYGYTF. The CDR3 DNA is TGTGCCAGCAGTTTAGGGCCAGTTTTCTATGGCTACACCTTC.

This clone was seen a few times. The chain couples TRBV24-1 to TRBJ2-5; D remains ambiguous. The CDR3 is 11 amino acids. Germline V gene sequence: CDR1 KGHDR, CDR2 SFDVKD. Trimming stripped 2 bases from V and 7 bases from J, with 4 bases between. In DNA form, the CDR3 reads TGTGCCACCAGTGATTCGCGGACCCAGTACTTC. It is translated as CATSDSRTQYF.

CDR3 sequence reads: CSASSGGAGETQYF. CDR3 DNA sequence: TGCAGTGCTAGTAGCGGGGGGGCTGGAGAGACCCAGTACTTC. The V gene is TRBV20-1, the J gene TRBJ2-5, with 11 positions matching TRBD2. In germline, CDR1 is DFQATT, CDR2 SNEGSKA (reference sequence). V lost 3 bases, J lost 4 bases, and 4 bases stayed unmatched. The CDR3 runs to 14 residues.

With respect to this clone: Other DNA variants within this sample encode the same CDR3. This chain joins TRBV5-1 and TRBJ1-3; 7 positions match TRBD1. V lost 4 bases, J lost 2 bases, and 3 bases stayed unmatched. The CDR3 contains 14 residues. From germline, CDR1 is SGHRS and CDR2 YFSETQ. For the CDR3, the DNA is TGCGCCAGCAGCCCCGACAGGGCTGGAAACACCATATATTTT. Protein product: CASSPDRAGNTIYF.

V usage is TRBV25-1 and J usage is TRBJ2-5, with TRBD1 as a possible D gene (5 bases). V lost 4 bases and J lost 2, with 8 bases in between. This CDR3 is built from 13 residues. The germline CDR1 and CDR2 sequences are MGHDK and SYGVNS. This CDR3 is CASSGQGQETQYF. The CDR3, as DNA: TGTGCCAGCAGTGGTCAGGGTCAAGAGACCCAGTACTTC.

This clone has more than one count but fewer than ten. J is TRBJ2-5 and V is TRBV9; possible D gene TRBD2, 5 bases. CDR3 length: 14 amino acids. The germline V gene has CDR1 SGDLS and CDR2 YYNGEE. V lost 0 bases and J 5 bases, leaving 11 bases between the germline ends. CDR3 loop: CASSVAGYAETQYF. The CDR3, as DNA: TGTGCCAGCAGCGTAGCGGGATACGCGGAGACCCAGTACTTC.

The DNA for the CDR3 is TGTGCCAGCAGTTCACCAGGGGATCATCAGCCCCAGCATTTT. Translation: CASSSPGDHQPQHF. V usage is TRBV28 and J usage is TRBJ1-5; TRBD1 might be the D (6 bases). This CDR3 is built from 14 residues. Germline V CDR1 and CDR2: MDHEN, SYDVKM. V shed 4 bases and J shed 5 bases, with 12 bases lying between them.

J is TRBJ2-2 and V is TRBV9; 9 bases fit TRBD2. After removal of 0 bases from V and 0 bases from J, the junction contained 6 bases not matched to a gene. The CDR3 has 18 amino acids. The germline V gene has CDR1 SGDLS and CDR2 YYNGEE. CDR3 bases: TGTGCCAGCAGCGTAGCGGCGGGGGGGCCCTCGAACACCGGGGAGCTGTTTTTT. Translated: CASSVAAGGPSNTGELFF.

This chain links TRBV9 with TRBJ1-2; 12 bases line up with TRBD1. J lost 7 bases, V lost 3 bases, and 7 bases had no gene match. This CDR3 region has 15 residues. Germline CDR1 is SGDLS and CDR2 is YYNGEE. The CDR3 is CASSGSGQGAFGYTF. In DNA, the CDR3 is TGTGCCAGCAGCGGATCGGGACAGGGGGCTTTTGGCTACACCTTC. Full variable domain (remainder filled in from reference TRBV9 and TRBJ1-2): DSGVTQTPKHLITATGQRVTLRCSPRSGDLSVYWYQQSLDQGLQFLIQYYNGEERAKGNILERFSAQQFPDLHSELNLSSLELGDSALYFCASSGSGQGAFGYTFGSGTRLTVV.

The chain employs TRBV10-3 and TRBJ2-1, with 11 bases aligning to TRBD1. This CDR3 spans 15 amino acids. Germline CDR1 is ENHRY and CDR2 is SYGVKD. The V segment lost 6 bases and the J segment 6 bases; nucleotides outside the gene matches: 7. In DNA, the CDR3 is TGTGCCATCAGGAGTACCGGGACAGGGGGCAATGAGCAGTTCTTC. Residues: CAIRSTGTGGNEQFF.

This chain uses TRBV27 with TRBJ1-6; D not certain. Germline-derived CDR1 and CDR2 are MNHEY and SMNVEV (reference sequence). Deletions cut 2 bases from V and 0 bases from J, with 5 bases between. CDR3 length equals 15 residues. The chain's CDR3 is CASSLEISYNSPLHF. DNA for the CDR3: TGTGCCAGCAGTTTAGAGATCTCCTATAATTCACCCCTCCACTTT.

CDR3: CASSGTGGGYGYTF. In DNA, the CDR3 is TGTGCCAGCAGCGGTACGGGGGGAGGCTATGGCTACACCTTC. The chain uses TRBV5-4 and TRBJ1-2, with a possible D match to TRBD1 (5 bases). In germline, CDR1 is SGHNT, CDR2 YYREEE (reference sequence). The CDR3 consists of 14 residues. V was trimmed by 4 bases and J by 4 bases, leaving 14 bases between them.

The chain uses TRBV10-2 and TRBJ1-5; the D gene is possibly TRBD1 (5 bases). V was cut by 2 bases and J by 9 bases, with 11 bases left in between. CDR1 is WSHSY and CDR2 is SAAADI in the germline V gene. This CDR3 comprises 13 residues. CDR3 DNA: TGCGCCAGCAGTGAGGGGGGGAGGTGGCCCCAGCATTTT. Amino acids: CASSEGGRWPQHF.

CDR3 nucleotide sequence: TGTGCCAGCAGCCCGCGGGGGCCCGCCGGGGAGCTGTTTTTT. Its translation: CASSPRGPAGELFF. The chain is built from TRBV9 and TRBJ2-2; possible D gene TRBD2, 7 bases. Germline CDR1 and CDR2: SGDLS and YYNGEE. The CDR3 has 14 amino acids. The V end was cut by 4 bases, the J end by 6 bases, with 13 bases between.

This chain joins TRBV6-5 and TRBJ2-7; D unclear. V shed 0 bases and J shed 3 bases, with 9 bases lying between them. Per germline, CDR1 MNHEY and CDR2 SVGAGI. The CDR3 has 14 residues. The CDR3 DNA reads TGTGCCAGCAGTTACTCCGACACCGGCTACGAGCAGTACTTC. Protein: CASSYSDTGYEQYF.

The chain couples TRBV7-2 to TRBJ2-7, with 11 bases that match TRBD1. CDR1 is SGHTA, CDR2 FQGNSA, per germline. This CDR3 has 16 residues. V was clipped by 0 bases and J by 3 bases; unmatched bases: 4. The CDR3 spells CASSLARTGGRYEQYF. CDR3 bases: TGTGCCAGCAGCTTAGCCCGGACAGGGGGCCGCTACGAGCAGTACTTC.

V is TRBV5-4 and J is TRBJ1-1; the D gene is possibly TRBD1 (6 bases). From germline, CDR1 is SGHNT and CDR2 YYREEE (reference sequence). V lost 4 bases and J 3 bases, leaving 25 bases between the germline ends. The CDR3 totals 18 residues. The CDR3 bases are TGTGCCAGCAGCCGAGGAGGGGGGGGGCTAATGTTGGACACTGAAGCTTTCTTT. Its translation: CASSRGGGGLMLDTEAFF.